The 22 T cell receptor beta chains below all came from one sample that was sequenced in a study of OX40 agonist ivuxolimab in advanced cancers. Profiled with immunoSEQ multiplex PCR; TCRdb holds only in-frame clones, not every one. The sample carries 45,000 to 70,000 clones, 83% recorded once. The sample in question was CD4+ or CD8+ T cells sorted from blood, obtained in a trial of the OX40 agonist ivuxolimab. The origin of the receptors is an adult with an advanced solid tumor such as melanoma, head and neck, liver or kidney cancer.

The chain joins TRBV21-1 to TRBJ2-7. TRBV21-1 is termed a pseudogene. The CDR3 loop spans 12 amino acids. CDR3 protein: CASSKEIHEQYF. The CDR3 DNA is TGTGCCAGCAGCAAAGAAATCCACGAGCAGTACTTC.

The V and J genes are TRBV5-1 and TRBJ2-3, with TRBD2 matching 7 bases. CDR3 size: 16 residues. Germline V CDR1 and CDR2: SGHRS, YFSETQ. J was trimmed by 2 bases and V by 0 bases; bases with no gene match: 6. The CDR3 DNA reads TGCGCCAGCAGCTTGGTGTCTAGCGGAACCACAGATACGCAGTATTTT. It translates to CASSLVSSGTTDTQYF. Combining the CDR3 with reference TRBV5-1 and TRBJ2-3 gives the whole variable domain KAGVTQTPRYLIKTRGQQVTLSCSPISGHRSVSWYQQTPGQGLQFLFEYFSETQRNKGNFPGRFSGRQFSNSRSEMNVSTLELGDSALYLCASSLVSSGTTDTQYFGPGTRLTVL.

The chain joins TRBV12-5 to TRBJ2-1; D not certain. The germline gives CDR1 LGHNT, CDR2 FRNRAP. The CDR3 consists of 15 residues. V was clipped by 1 base and J by 2 bases, with 9 bases between them. CDR3 sequence (DNA): TGTGCTAGTGGTTTGGGGCAGTCCACCTACAATGAGCAGTTCTTC. This encodes CASGLGQSTYNEQFF.

This clone was seen only once. The chain carries TRBV11-3 and TRBJ2-2; 10 bases line up with TRBD2. The germline V gene has CDR1 SGHNT and CDR2 YENEEA. V shed 3 bases, J shed 7 bases, and the junction held 5 bases outside the gene matches. The CDR3 has 15 amino acids. CDR3 loop: CASSFGLAGGGELFF. DNA for the CDR3: TGTGCCAGCAGCTTCGGGTTAGCGGGAGGCGGGGAGCTGTTTTTT.

Written as DNA, the CDR3 is TGTGCCAGCAGTGACCGGCTAGCGGGCAACAATGAGCAGTTCTTC. This gives the protein CASSDRLAGNNEQFF. The chain is built from TRBV6-4 and TRBJ2-1, with TRBD2 matching over 8 bases. Germline V gives CDR1 MRHNA, CDR2 SNTAGT. The CDR3 totals 15 residues. V was clipped by 2 bases and J by 5 bases; unmatched bases: 5.

This rearrangement joins TRBV7-8 to TRBJ2-1; the D gene is possibly TRBD2 (5 bases). This CDR3 has 17 amino acids. CDR1 and CDR2 from the germline V gene are SGHVS and FQNEAQ. The germline V and J ends were trimmed by 4 bases and 6 bases, with 22 bases remaining between them. This CDR3 reads CASSSIWYGEIVNEQFF. The CDR3 DNA is TGTGCCAGCAGCTCAATCTGGTACGGGGAAATCGTCAATGAGCAGTTCTTC. Supplemented by reference TRBV7-8 and TRBJ2-1, the full variable domain reads GAGVSQSPRYKVAKRGQDVALRCDPISGHVSLFWYQQALGQGPEFLTYFQNEAQLDKSGLPSDRFFAERPEGSVSTLKIQRTQQEDSAVYLCASSSIWYGEIVNEQFFGPGTRLTVL.

The chain couples TRBV6-5 to TRBJ1-5, with 8 bases aligning to TRBD1. Trimming removed 6 bases from V and 2 bases from J; junction bases left unmatched: 6. CDR1 and CDR2 from the germline V gene are MNHEY and SVGAGI. The CDR3 contains 15 residues. CDR3 DNA sequence: TGTGCCAGCAGAAGACAGGGGTCAGGCAATCAGCCCCAGCATTTT. It is translated as CASRRQGSGNQPQHF.

DNA of the CDR3: TGCGCCAGCAGCCAAGGTCCCGCGGGAGGACACTACAATGAGCAGTTCTTC. Translated: CASSQGPAGGHYNEQFF. This rearrangement joins TRBV4-1 to TRBJ2-1, with 8 nucleotides matching TRBD2. V shed 1 base and J 3 bases; nucleotides not matched to a gene: 8. CDR1 is MGHRA, CDR2 YSYEKL, per germline. CDR3 length: 17 amino acids.

Sample share makes this clone medium-sized. The V call is TRBV7-9, the J call TRBJ2-7; D not certain. Germline V gene data show CDR1 as SEHNR and CDR2 as FQNEAQ (reference sequence). The CDR3 runs to 14 residues. The V end was cut by 5 bases, the J end by 7 bases, with 18 bases between. CDR3 amino acids: CASSPDGDFGEQYF. CDR3 nucleotides: TGTGCCAGCAGCCCCGATGGGGATTTTGGGGAGCAGTACTTC.

This clone was observed once. The chain recombines TRBV7-9 with TRBJ2-7; TRBD2 agrees at 11 bases. V lost 5 bases to trimming and J lost 0 bases; unmatched junction nucleotides: 6. The CDR3 totals 16 residues. Germline CDR1 reads SEHNR; CDR2 reads FQNEAQ (reference sequence). CDR3 in DNA: TGTGCCAGCAGCACGACTAGCGGGATGTACTCCTACGAGCAGTACTTC. This translates into CASSTTSGMYSYEQYF.

A remark on this clone: Distinct nucleotide sequences in the sample also encode this CDR3. The chain couples TRBV2 to TRBJ2-7; 12 bases agree with TRBD2. The germline CDR1 and CDR2 sequences are SNHLY and FYNNEI. V gave up 3 bases and J gave up 2 bases; unmatched junction bases: 2. The CDR3 totals 15 residues. CDR3 sequence reads: CASSELAGGPYEQYF. The CDR3 DNA reads as TGTGCCAGCAGTGAGCTAGCGGGAGGGCCCTACGAGCAGTACTTC.

For the CDR3, the DNA is TGTGCCAGCAGTGTCATAGCGGGAGACCCTCAAGAGACCCAGTACTTC. This encodes CASSVIAGDPQETQYF. The chain uses TRBV2 and TRBJ2-5; TRBD2 matches at 9 bases. The CDR3 spans 16 residues. Looked up from germline, CDR1 is SNHLY and CDR2 is FYNNEI. V lost 4 bases, J lost 2 bases, and 8 bases stayed unmatched.

The V gene is TRBV5-1, the J gene TRBJ1-2; D is uncertain. V was shortened by 1 base and J by 2 bases, with 12 bases between the two germline ends. This CDR3 contains 15 residues. Per germline, CDR1 SGHRS and CDR2 YFSETQ. The CDR3 sequence: CASSLLIGSNYGYTF. CDR3 nucleotides: TGCGCCAGCAGCTTGCTCATCGGGTCCAACTATGGCTACACCTTC.

J is TRBJ2-6 and V is TRBV5-1; 7 nucleotides align to TRBD1. Germline loops: CDR1 SGHRS, CDR2 YFSETQ. The CDR3 has 15 residues. The ends lost 2 bases at V and 2 bases at J; junction bases unmatched: 1. The CDR3 loop is CASSFDRAGANVLTF. The CDR3 nucleotides are TGCGCCAGCAGCTTTGACAGGGCTGGGGCCAACGTCCTGACTTTC.

The chain is built from TRBV4-1 and TRBJ1-1; D possibly corresponds to TRBD1 (5 bases). The CDR3 spans 16 residues. Germline V gene sequence: CDR1 MGHRA, CDR2 YSYEKL. The ends were cut back, 0 bases at V and 3 bases at J, with 14 bases in the middle. This CDR3 is CASSQDGTPRDTEAFF. The CDR3 DNA is TGCGCCAGCAGCCAAGATGGGACCCCGCGGGACACTGAAGCTTTCTTT.

The chain links TRBV5-1 to TRBJ1-2; maybe TRBD1 (6 bases). The germline V gene encodes CDR1 SGHRS and CDR2 YFSETQ. This CDR3 contains 13 residues. V was clipped by 4 bases and J by 4 bases, with 11 bases between them. The CDR3 DNA reads as TGCGCCAGCAGCCAGGACAGCCTCTATGGCTACACCTTC. Translating gives CASSQDSLYGYTF.

This clone was counted only a few times. V gene TRBV6-1 combines with J gene TRBJ1-1, with unresolved D. Germline values: CDR1 MNHNS, CDR2 SASEGT. V lost 0 bases to trimming and J lost 3 bases, with 5 bases between them. This CDR3 is built from 13 residues. Here the CDR3 reads CASSEASYTEAFF. Here the CDR3 DNA reads TGTGCCAGCAGTGAAGCAAGTTACACTGAAGCTTTCTTT.

The chain links TRBV5-4 to TRBJ2-7; D possibly uses TRBD1 or TRBD2 (5 bases each). V was trimmed by 2 bases and J by 7 bases, leaving 13 bases between them. Germline V lookup: CDR1 SGHNT, CDR2 YYREEE (reference sequence). This CDR3 is built from 13 residues. CDR3 nucleotides: TGTGCCAGCAGCTTACAGGCCAGCGGTGAGCAGTACTTC. As protein: CASSLQASGEQYF.

The rearrangement joins TRBV5-1 to TRBJ1-3; tentatively, D is TRBD1 (5 bases). Germline loops: CDR1 SGHRS, CDR2 YFSETQ. This CDR3 is 15 amino acids long. V was clipped by 4 bases and J by 0 bases, with 11 bases between them. The CDR3 is CASSPGRFSGNTIYF. The CDR3 DNA sequence: TGCGCCAGCAGCCCGGGACGGTTCTCTGGAAACACCATATATTTT.

V gene TRBV6-5 combines with J gene TRBJ1-1, with TRBD1 as a possible D gene (5 bases). Deletions cut 4 bases from V and 4 bases from J, with 10 bases between. The CDR3 extends over 13 amino acids. In germline, CDR1 is MNHEY, CDR2 SVGAGI. CDR3 nucleotide sequence: TGTGCCAGCAGTTGGGGCGCTGCCACTGAAGCTTTCTTT. Translated: CASSWGAATEAFF.

The V call is TRBV15, the J call TRBJ1-4; 8 positions agree with TRBD1. After removal of 1 base from V and 0 bases from J, the junction contained 10 bases not matched to a gene. This CDR3 spans 19 amino acids. Germline loops: CDR1 LNHNV, CDR2 YYDKDF (reference sequence). The CDR3 bases are TGTGCCACCAGCAGAGGCGGACAGGGAGCGCATGCAACTAATGAAAAACTGTTTTTT. Protein product: CATSRGGQGAHATNEKLFF.

This clone was seen only once. The chain uses TRBV6-4 and TRBJ2-5; the match to TRBD2 covers 10 bases. In germline, CDR1 is MRHNA, CDR2 SNTAGT. The CDR3 extends over 15 amino acids. Trimming at V came to 3 bases and at J to 4 bases, leaving 5 bases not matched to a gene. The CDR3 loop reads CASSETASGRETQYF. DNA for the CDR3: TGTGCCAGCAGTGAGACGGCTAGCGGGAGAGAGACCCAGTACTTC.